This T cell receptor (beta chain) was found in a study of OX40 agonist ivuxolimab in advanced cancers. About the study: It was permissible to have had prior anti-PD-1, anti-PD-L1 or anti-CTLA-4 therapy, and about 40% had some. Findings of the study overall: By week 6 at 0.1 to 3.0 mg/kg, blood CD4+ and CD8+ T cells had expanded clonally. The antigens recognized by the expanded peripheral T cells, that is their antigen specificity, were not determined.

The V gene's germline CDR1 is SGDLS and CDR2 YYNGEE. CDR3 size: 14 residues. V gave up 0 bases and J gave up 0 bases, with 5 bases separating them. In its sample, this clone was seen once. The target antigen is unknown. This table comes from immunoSEQ multiplex PCR, and its TCRdb copy is limited to in-frame clones, with some not included. The table includes 65,000 to 80,000 clones, more than 75% detected once. On cycle 4 day 1 and cycle 7 day 1, as well as at baseline, blood was sampled. The sequence was collected from an adult with an advanced solid tumor such as melanoma, head and neck, liver or kidney cancer. Sample: CD4+ or CD8+ T cells sorted from blood, taken in a trial of the OX40 agonist ivuxolimab. This chain links TRBV9 with TRBJ2-3; D is undetermined. The CDR3 region is CASSVGMSTDTQYF. CDR3 in DNA: TGTGCCAGCAGCGTAGGTATGAGCACAGATACGCAGTATTTT.